This T cell receptor beta chain was captured by sequencing in a study of blood T cells in healthy people across ages. Germline-derived CDR1 and CDR2 are SGHTA and FQGNSA. Trimming shortened V by 4 bases and J by 11 bases, and 23 bases separated the two germline ends. CDR3 length equals 15 residues. It was with a sample-barcoded 5' primer and a J-beta primer mix that a second PCR of roughly 7 to 12 cycles was run. TCRdb analysed the 5' RACE reads with MiXCR anew, one entry per CDR3 protein. The data show over 1,500,000 distinct CDR3 sequences, 49% seen once. The donors, aged roughly 6 to 95, were healthy Caucasians from Russia. Collection of 8.5 to 10 milliliters of peripheral blood was performed for each donor.

The chain combines TRBV7-2 with TRBJ2-5, with D perhaps matching TRBD2 (5 bases). Source material: blood. The clonotype was recovered from a middle-aged woman in good health. The CDR3 DNA reads as TGTGCCAGCAGCTCAGGTGGGAGAGCTCGGGATGAGCAGTACTTC. Amino acid sequence: CASSSGGRARDEQYF.